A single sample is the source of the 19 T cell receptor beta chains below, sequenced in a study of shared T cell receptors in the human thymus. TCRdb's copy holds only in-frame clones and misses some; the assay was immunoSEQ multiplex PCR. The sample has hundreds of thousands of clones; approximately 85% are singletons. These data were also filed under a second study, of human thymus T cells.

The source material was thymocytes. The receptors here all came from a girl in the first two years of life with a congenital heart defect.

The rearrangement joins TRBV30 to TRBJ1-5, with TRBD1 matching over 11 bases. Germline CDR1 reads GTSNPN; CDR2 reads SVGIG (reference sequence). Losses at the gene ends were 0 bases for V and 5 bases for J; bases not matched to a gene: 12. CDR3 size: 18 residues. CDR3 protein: CAWSVHPDRGRLDQPQHF. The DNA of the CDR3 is TGTGCCTGGAGTGTACACCCGGACAGGGGGCGATTGGATCAGCCCCAGCATTTT.

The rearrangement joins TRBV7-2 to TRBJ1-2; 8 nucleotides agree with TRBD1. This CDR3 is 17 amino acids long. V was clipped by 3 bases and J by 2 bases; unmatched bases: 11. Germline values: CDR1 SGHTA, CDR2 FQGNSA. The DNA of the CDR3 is TGTGCCAGCAGCTTCCGGACAGGGCGAGAGAGGAACTATGGCTACACCTTC. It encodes CASSFRTGRERNYGYTF.

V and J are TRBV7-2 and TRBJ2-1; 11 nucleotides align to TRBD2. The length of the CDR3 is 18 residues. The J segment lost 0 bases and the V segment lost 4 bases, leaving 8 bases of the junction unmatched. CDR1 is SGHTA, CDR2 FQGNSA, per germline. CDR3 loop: CASSSILAGESSYNEQFF. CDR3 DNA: TGTGCCAGCAGCTCAATACTAGCGGGGGAGAGCTCCTACAATGAGCAGTTCTTC.

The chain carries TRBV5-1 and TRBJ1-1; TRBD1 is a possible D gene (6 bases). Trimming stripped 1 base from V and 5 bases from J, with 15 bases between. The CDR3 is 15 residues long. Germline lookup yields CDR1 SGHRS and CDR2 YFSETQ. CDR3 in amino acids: CASSLTGSQGTEAFF. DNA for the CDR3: TGCGCCAGCAGCTTGACAGGGTCCCAGGGGACTGAAGCTTTCTTT.

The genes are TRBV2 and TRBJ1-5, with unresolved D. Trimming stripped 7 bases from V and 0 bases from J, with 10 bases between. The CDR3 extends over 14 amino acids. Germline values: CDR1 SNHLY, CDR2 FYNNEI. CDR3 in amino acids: CASTPNFSNQPQHF. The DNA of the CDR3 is TGTGCCAGCACCCCCAATTTTAGCAATCAGCCCCAGCATTTT.

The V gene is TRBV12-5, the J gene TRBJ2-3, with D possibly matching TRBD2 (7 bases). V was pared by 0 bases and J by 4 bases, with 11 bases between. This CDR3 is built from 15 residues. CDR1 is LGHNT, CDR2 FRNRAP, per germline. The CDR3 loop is CASGLVGGGPDTQYF. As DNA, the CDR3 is TGTGCTAGTGGTTTGGTAGGGGGGGGGCCAGATACGCAGTATTTT.

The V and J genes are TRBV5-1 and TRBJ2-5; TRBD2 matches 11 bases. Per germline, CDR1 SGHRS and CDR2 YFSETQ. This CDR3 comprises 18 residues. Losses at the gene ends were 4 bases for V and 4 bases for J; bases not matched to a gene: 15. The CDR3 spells CASSPSPGTSGQPETQYF. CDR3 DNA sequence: TGCGCCAGCAGCCCTTCACCAGGGACTAGCGGACAACCAGAGACCCAGTACTTC.

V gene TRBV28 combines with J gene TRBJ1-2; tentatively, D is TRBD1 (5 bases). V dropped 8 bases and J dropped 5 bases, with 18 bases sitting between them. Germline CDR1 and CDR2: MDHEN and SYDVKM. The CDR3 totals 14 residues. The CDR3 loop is CASDPPGGLYGYTF. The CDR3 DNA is TGTGCCAGCGACCCTCCGGGGGGGTTATATGGCTACACCTTC.

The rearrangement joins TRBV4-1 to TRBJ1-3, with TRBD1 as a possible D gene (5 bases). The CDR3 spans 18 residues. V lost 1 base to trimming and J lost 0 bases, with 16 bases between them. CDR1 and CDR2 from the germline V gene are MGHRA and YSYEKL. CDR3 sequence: CASSQVVFGGDSGNTIYF. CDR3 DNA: TGCGCCAGCAGCCAAGTAGTTTTCGGGGGTGACTCTGGAAACACCATATATTTT.

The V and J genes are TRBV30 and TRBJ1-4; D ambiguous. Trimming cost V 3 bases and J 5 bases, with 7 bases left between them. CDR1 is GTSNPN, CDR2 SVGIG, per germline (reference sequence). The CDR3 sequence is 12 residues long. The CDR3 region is CAWSRGNEKLFF. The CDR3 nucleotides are TGTGCCTGGAGCCGGGGAAATGAAAAACTGTTTTTT.

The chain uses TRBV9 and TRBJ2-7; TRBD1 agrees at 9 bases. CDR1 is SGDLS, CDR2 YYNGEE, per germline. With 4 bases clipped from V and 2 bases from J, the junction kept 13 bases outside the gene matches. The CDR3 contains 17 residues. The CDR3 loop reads CASSTPIEGTGTYEQYF. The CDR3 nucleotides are TGTGCCAGCAGCACACCCATTGAGGGGACAGGGACCTACGAGCAGTACTTC.

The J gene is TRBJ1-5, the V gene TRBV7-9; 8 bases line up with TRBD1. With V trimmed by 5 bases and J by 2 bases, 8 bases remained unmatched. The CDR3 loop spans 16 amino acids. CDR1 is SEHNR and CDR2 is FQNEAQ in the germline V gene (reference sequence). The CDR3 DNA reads TGTGCCAGCAGCGCCGCACAGGGGGGTGGCAATCAGCCCCAGCATTTT. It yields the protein CASSAAQGGGNQPQHF.

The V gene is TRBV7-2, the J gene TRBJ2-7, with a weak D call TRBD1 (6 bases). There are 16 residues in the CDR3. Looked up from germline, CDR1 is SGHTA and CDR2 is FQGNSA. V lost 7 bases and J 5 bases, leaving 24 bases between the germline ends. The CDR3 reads CASTPGRTRAGDEQYF. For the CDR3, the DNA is TGTGCCAGCACCCCTGGAAGGACCCGAGCAGGGGACGAGCAGTACTTC. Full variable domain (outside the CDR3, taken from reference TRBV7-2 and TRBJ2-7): GAGVSQSPSNKVTEKGKDVELRCDPISGHTALYWYRQSLGQGLEFLIYFQGNSAPDKSGLPSDRFSAERTGGSVSTLTIQRTQQEDSAVYLCASTPGRTRAGDEQYFGPGTRLTVT.

CDR3 in amino acids: CASSLGTGSGNTIYF. CDR3 nucleotides: TGTGCCAGCAGCTTAGGTACAGGGTCTGGAAACACCATATATTTT. The gene calls are TRBV5-8 and TRBJ1-3, with a tentative D call TRBD1 (6 bases). This CDR3 has 15 residues. V lost 2 bases and J 1 base, leaving 10 bases between the germline ends. Per the germline V gene, CDR1 is SGHTS and CDR2 is YDEGEE.

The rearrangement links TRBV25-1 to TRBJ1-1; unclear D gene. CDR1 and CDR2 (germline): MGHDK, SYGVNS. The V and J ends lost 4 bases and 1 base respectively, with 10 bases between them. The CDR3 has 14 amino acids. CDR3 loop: CASSGPRKNTEAFF. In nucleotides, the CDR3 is TGTGCCAGCAGTGGGCCCCGAAAGAACACTGAAGCTTTCTTT. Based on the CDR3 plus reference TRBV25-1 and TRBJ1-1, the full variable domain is EADIYQTPRYLVIGTGKKITLECSQTMGHDKMYWYQQDPGMELHLIHYSYGVNSTEKGDLSSESTVSRIRTEHFPLTLESARPSHTSQYLCASSGPRKNTEAFFGQGTRLTVV.

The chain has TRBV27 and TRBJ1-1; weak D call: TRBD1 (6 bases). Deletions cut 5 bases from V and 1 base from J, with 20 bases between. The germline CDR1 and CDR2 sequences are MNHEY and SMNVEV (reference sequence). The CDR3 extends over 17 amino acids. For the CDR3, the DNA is TGTGCCAGCAGTCATCACCGTAGGGCCAGGGGGAACACTGAAGCTTTCTTT. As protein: CASSHHRRARGNTEAFF.

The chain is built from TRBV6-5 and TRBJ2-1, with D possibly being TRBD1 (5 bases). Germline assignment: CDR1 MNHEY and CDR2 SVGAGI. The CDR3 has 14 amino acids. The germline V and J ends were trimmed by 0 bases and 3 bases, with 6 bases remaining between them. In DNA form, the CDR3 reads TGTGCCAGCAGTTACTCTGGACACTACAATGAGCAGTTCTTC. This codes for CASSYSGHYNEQFF.

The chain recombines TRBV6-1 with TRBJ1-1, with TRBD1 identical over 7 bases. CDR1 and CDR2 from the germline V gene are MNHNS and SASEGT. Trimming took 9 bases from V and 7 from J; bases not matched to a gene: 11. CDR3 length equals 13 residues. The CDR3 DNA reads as TGTGCCAGTTTAGACAGGGCCAAGCTTGAAGCTTTCTTT. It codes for CASLDRAKLEAFF.

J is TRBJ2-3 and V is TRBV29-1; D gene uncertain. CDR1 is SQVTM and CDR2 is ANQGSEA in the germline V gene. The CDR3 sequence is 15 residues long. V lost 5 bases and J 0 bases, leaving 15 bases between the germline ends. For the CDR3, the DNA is TGCAGCGTTCAGGCTCCCAGGCCTAGCACAGATACGCAGTATTTT. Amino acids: CSVQAPRPSTDTQYF.